These T cell receptor beta chains were read from a single sample in a study of CD8 T cells in Susac syndrome. A single record per CDR3 protein comes from TCRdb applying MiXCR to the immunoSEQ multiplex PCR reads. The top ten hold about 0.09% of the sample, which has about 200,000 distinct CDR3 sequences, roughly 95% seen once. Sequencing used CD4+ T cells from PBMCs. These receptors originate from a human donor with multiple sclerosis. Each CDR3 is given with its conserved first and last residue. Fields, in order: V gene, clone size, D gene, J gene, CDR3 protein, CDR3 DNA. The D gene is left open where the match is weak. For some rows the clone size is stated as once, few or many, or as a class when expanded; others skip it.

>TRBV15|once|-|TRBJ1-3
CATSRDFSGNTIYF
TGTGCCACCAGCAGAGACTTCTCTGGAAACACCATATATTTT
>TRBV4-2|-|-|TRBJ2-6
CASSQVDRVAGANVLTF
TGTGCCAGCAGCCAAGTGGATAGGGTGGCTGGGGCCAACGTCCTGACTTTC
>TRBV30|-|TRBD1|TRBJ1-2
CAWSNQGAWYGYTF
TGTGCCTGGAGTAACCAGGGGGCATGGTATGGCTACACCTTC
>TRBV20-1|-|TRBD1|TRBJ1-5
CSAREHHRGYTSNQPQHF
TGCAGTGCTAGGGAACACCACAGGGGGTATACCAGCAATCAGCCCCAGCATTTT
>TRBV7-9|once|-|TRBJ1-1
CASSGDSGVNTEAFF
TGTGCCAGCAGCGGAGATTCGGGGGTGAACACTGAAGCTTTCTTT
>TRBV12-3/TRBV12-4|-|-|TRBJ1-2
CASSPGNDYGYTF
TGTGCCAGCAGCCCAGGGAACGACTATGGCTACACCTTC
>TRBV3-1|-|-|TRBJ1-5
CASSQRGFNQPQHF
TGTGCCAGCAGCCAGCGCGGTTTCAATCAGCCCCAGCATTTT
>TRBV2|-|-|TRBJ2-7
CASKGDSYEQYF
TGTGCCAGCAAAGGGGACTCCTACGAGCAGTACTTC
>TRBV30|-|-|TRBJ2-3
CAWSVLTTDTQYF
TGTGCCTGGAGTGTCCTTACCACAGATACGCAGTATTTT
>TRBV7-2|-|-|TRBJ2-7
CASSPRGAEQYF
TGTGCCAGCAGCCCTAGGGGGGCCGAGCAGTACTTC
>TRBV12-5|-|-|TRBJ2-7
CASGSHDGYEQYF
TGTGCTAGTGGTTCTCACGATGGCTACGAGCAGTACTTC
>TRBV3-1|-|TRBD1|TRBJ1-1
CASNQGGYTEAFF
TGTGCCAGCAACCAGGGGGGGTACACTGAAGCTTTCTTT
>TRBV29-1|-|-|TRBJ2-7
CSVAGVGSYEQYF
TGCAGCGTCGCCGGAGTAGGCTCCTACGAGCAGTACTTC
>TRBV24-1|few|-|TRBJ1-2
CATSDLRGYTF
TGTGCCACCAGTGATTTGAGGGGCTACACCTTC
>TRBV3-1|-|TRBD1|TRBJ2-7
CASSQTDRVEEQYF
TGTGCCAGCAGCCAGACGGACAGGGTAGAAGAGCAGTACTTC
>TRBV27|-|-|TRBJ1-5
CASSRLGQPQHF
TGTGCCAGCAGTCGGCTGGGGCAGCCCCAGCATTTT
>TRBV14|-|-|TRBJ2-5
CASSHPGPSQETQYF
TGTGCCAGCAGCCACCCCGGCCCATCCCAAGAGACCCAGTACTTC
>TRBV30|-|-|TRBJ1-2
CAWRTGPVVGYTF
TGTGCCTGGAGAACAGGTCCTGTGGTTGGCTACACCTTC
>TRBV25-1|-|-|TRBJ2-7
CASSDPAGLVQYF
TGTGCCAGCAGTGATCCGGCGGGATTGGTGCAGTACTTC
>TRBV9|-|-|TRBJ2-1
CASTVGGGQENEQFF
TGTGCCAGCACCGTAGGAGGGGGTCAGGAGAATGAGCAGTTCTTC
>TRBV7-2|-|-|TRBJ2-6
CASAWANVLTF
TGTGCCAGTGCTTGGGCCAACGTCCTGACTTTC
>TRBV3-1|-|-|TRBJ1-6
CASSLGTWNNSPLHF
TGTGCCAGCAGCCTCGGGACTTGGAATAATTCACCCCTCCACTTT
>TRBV20-1|-|TRBD2|TRBJ2-7
CSARPGLAGYEQYF
TGCAGTGCTAGGCCGGGACTAGCGGGATACGAGCAGTACTTC
>TRBV20-1|-|-|TRBJ1-2
CSATRVHYGYTF
TGCAGTGCCACCAGGGTCCACTATGGCTACACCTTC
>TRBV29-1|-|-|TRBJ2-1
CSVWKNGGNEQFF
TGCAGCGTTTGGAAAAACGGGGGTAATGAGCAGTTCTTC
>TRBV9|-|-|TRBJ1-1
CASSVVEGRTEAFF
TGTGCCAGCAGCGTAGTCGAGGGGAGGACTGAAGCTTTCTTT
>TRBV5-1|once|-|TRBJ1-1
CASSGSRDTEAFF
TGCGCCAGCAGCGGGTCGCGGGACACTGAAGCTTTCTTT
>TRBV20-1|-|-|TRBJ1-2
CSARLGWDGYTF
TGCAGTGCTAGACTGGGGTGGGACGGCTACACCTTC
>TRBV20-1|-|-|TRBJ1-5
CSAGEGGQPQHF
TGCAGTGCAGGCGAGGGAGGGCAGCCCCAGCATTTT
>TRBV5-1|once|-|TRBJ2-3
CASSFIRGGNTDTQYF
TGCGCCAGCAGCTTTATTAGGGGCGGTAACACAGATACGCAGTATTTT
>TRBV30|-|-|TRBJ1-2
CAWSVASLGYTF
TGTGCCTGGAGTGTCGCCAGTCTTGGCTACACCTTC
>TRBV9|-|-|TRBJ1-1
CASSAGSNTEAFF
TGTGCCAGCAGCGCTGGGAGCAACACTGAAGCTTTCTTT
>TRBV20-1|-|-|TRBJ2-4
CSAITAIAKNIQYF
TGCAGTGCTATCACCGCTATAGCCAAAAACATTCAGTACTTC